These 24 T cell receptor beta chains originate from one sample sequenced in a study of chemoradiotherapy in HPV16-positive cancers. Sequenced by immunoSEQ multiplex PCR; TCRdb stores in-frame clones only, minus some. The sample contains about 8,000 clones, around 78% of which appear only once. Sample collection was performed from a patient who underwent chemoradiotherapy. These receptors were taken from a human donor with HPV-associated anogenital cancer.

This chain uses TRBV6-1 with TRBJ2-7; weak D call: TRBD1 (5 bases). V lost 3 bases to trimming and J lost 6 bases, with 15 bases between them. Germline V gene lookup returns CDR1 MNHNS and CDR2 SASEGT. There are 14 residues in the CDR3. The CDR3 spells CASSDRVGLSEQYF. For the CDR3, the DNA is TGTGCCAGCAGTGACAGGGTTGGCCTTTCCGAGCAGTACTTC.

This chain links TRBV12-5 with TRBJ2-5; weak D call: TRBD1 (6 bases). The V and J ends lost 1 base and 6 bases respectively, with 9 bases between them. The germline V gene encodes CDR1 LGHNT and CDR2 FRNRAP. The CDR3 is 13 residues long. The CDR3 DNA follows: TGTGCTAGTGGTTTGGGAGGGGGAAAGACCCAGTACTTC. Translation gives CASGLGGGKTQYF. Combining the CDR3 with reference TRBV12-5 and TRBJ2-5 gives the whole variable domain DARVTQTPRHKVTEMGQEVTMRCQPILGHNTVFWYRQTMMQGLELLAYFRNRAPLDDSGMPKDRFSAEMPDATLATLKIQPSEPRDSAVYFCASGLGGGKTQYFGPGTRLLVL.

The chain links TRBV30 to TRBJ1-5; no reliable D call. CDR3 length: 14 amino acids. Looked up from germline, CDR1 is GTSNPN and CDR2 is SVGIG (reference sequence). The V and J ends lost 3 bases and 0 bases respectively, with 9 bases between them. In DNA form, the CDR3 reads TGTGCCTGGAGAAAGGCGGGTAGCAATCAGCCCCAGCATTTT. Protein: CAWRKAGSNQPQHF.

Only a few counts were recorded for this clone. The rearrangement joins TRBV19 to TRBJ1-2; a weak D match, TRBD1 (5 bases). Looked up from germline, CDR1 is LNHDA and CDR2 is SQIVND (reference sequence). Trimming took 4 bases from V and 1 from J, leaving 16 bases between them. This CDR3 is 16 amino acids long. CDR3 protein: CASSSLAGQINYGYTF. The CDR3 region has the DNA TGTGCCAGTAGTAGCCTGGCGGGGCAGATTAACTATGGCTACACCTTC. Full variable domain (missing parts from reference TRBV19 and TRBJ1-2): DGGITQSPKYLFRKEGQNVTLSCEQNLNHDAMYWYRQDPGQGLRLIYYSQIVNDFQKGDIAEGYSVSREKKESFPLTVTSAQKNPTAFYLCASSSLAGQINYGYTFGSGTRLTVV.

V usage is TRBV5-8 and J usage is TRBJ1-2, with 8 positions matching TRBD1. This CDR3 has 15 amino acids. V gave up 0 bases and J gave up 3 bases; unmatched junction bases: 4. Germline values: CDR1 SGHTS, CDR2 YDEGEE. CDR3 residues: CASSLAQGAYYGYTF. As DNA, the CDR3 is TGTGCCAGCAGCTTGGCCCAGGGGGCTTACTATGGCTACACCTTC.

The rearrangement links TRBV28 to TRBJ2-7, with D perhaps TRBD1 (6 bases). V dropped 5 bases and J dropped 2 bases, with 13 bases sitting between them. Germline-derived CDR1 and CDR2 are MDHEN and SYDVKM. The CDR3 runs 14 residues. As DNA, the CDR3 is TGTGCCAGCAGTATACAGGGCGTAGCCTACGAGCAGTACTTC. This gives the protein CASSIQGVAYEQYF.

This chain joins TRBV27 and TRBJ1-1; 7 nucleotides align to TRBD1. Germline trimming cut 2 bases from V and 4 bases from J; bases unmatched to any gene: 4. The CDR3 extends over 14 amino acids. Germline values: CDR1 MNHEY, CDR2 SMNVEV (reference sequence). CDR3 in amino acids: CASSLVGQVTEAFF. The DNA for the CDR3 is TGTGCCAGCAGTTTAGTAGGACAGGTCACTGAAGCTTTCTTT.

This chain joins TRBV7-9 and TRBJ1-3, with D possibly matching TRBD1 (6 bases). The germline CDR1 and CDR2 sequences are SEHNR and FQNEAQ (reference sequence). This CDR3 comprises 16 residues. V was cut by 5 bases and J by 1 base, with 15 bases left in between. The CDR3 bases are TGTGCCAGCAGCCCTGAGGGGGTAGGTTCTGGAAACACCATATATTTT. Its protein is CASSPEGVGSGNTIYF.

The chain links TRBV4-1 to TRBJ1-2; D uncertain. Germline lookup yields CDR1 MGHRA and CDR2 YSYEKL. V shed 0 bases and J shed 0 bases, with 11 bases lying between them. The CDR3 extends over 16 amino acids. The CDR3 DNA follows: TGCGCCAGCAGCCAAGATCGGAAAGCCACTAACTATGGCTACACCTTC. Residues: CASSQDRKATNYGYTF.

This sequence joins TRBV6-6 and TRBJ1-1; a weak D match, TRBD1 (6 bases). The V gene's germline CDR1 is MNHNY and CDR2 SVGAGI (reference sequence). The CDR3 is 13 amino acids. The germline V and J ends were trimmed by 4 bases and 1 base, with 7 bases remaining between them. CDR3 coding DNA: TGTGCCAGCAGTTCACAGGGGAACACTGAAGCTTTCTTT. Translated, it gives CASSSQGNTEAFF.

This clone was seen more than once but under ten times. V and J are TRBV6-5 and TRBJ2-7; no definite D call. Trimming took off 2 bases at V and 2 bases at J, with 7 bases between the two ends. The CDR3 extends over 13 amino acids. CDR1 MNHEY and CDR2 SVGAGI come from the germline V gene. This CDR3 reads CASSYRLAYEQYF. CDR3 bases: TGTGCCAGCAGTTACAGGCTAGCCTACGAGCAGTACTTC.

This rearrangement joins TRBV5-1 to TRBJ2-7; D may be TRBD2 (7 bases). Germline loops: CDR1 SGHRS, CDR2 YFSETQ. V lost 4 bases and J lost 7, with 21 bases in between. The CDR3 totals 15 residues. The CDR3 spells CASSPGGGGAQEQYF. In DNA, the CDR3 is TGCGCCAGCAGCCCGGGAGGTGGGGGGGCGCAGGAGCAGTACTTC. The full variable domain, completed using reference TRBV5-1 and TRBJ2-7, is KAGVTQTPRYLIKTRGQQVTLSCSPISGHRSVSWYQQTPGQGLQFLFEYFSETQRNKGNFPGRFSGRQFSNSRSEMNVSTLELGDSALYLCASSPGGGGAQEQYFGPGTRLTVT.

The rearrangement uses TRBV6-5 and TRBJ1-1, with D unclear. Trimming left V 6 bases short and J 4 bases short, with 15 bases between. Germline V lookup: CDR1 MNHEY, CDR2 SVGAGI. This CDR3 spans 14 amino acids. The CDR3 here is CASSLTVRGTEAFF. As DNA, the CDR3 is TGTGCCAGCAGCTTAACAGTAAGAGGCACTGAAGCTTTCTTT.

The rearrangement uses TRBV2 and TRBJ2-3, with 9 bases aligning to TRBD1. CDR3 length equals 16 residues. J lost 2 bases, V lost 6 bases, and 9 bases had no gene match. Germline V gene lookup returns CDR1 SNHLY and CDR2 FYNNEI. Written as DNA, the CDR3 is TGTGCCAGCAGGGCCGGACAGGGGACAAACACAGATACGCAGTATTTT. Amino acid sequence: CASRAGQGTNTDTQYF.

The chain uses TRBV5-1 and TRBJ2-1; D possibly corresponds to TRBD2 (6 bases). Germline V gives CDR1 SGHRS, CDR2 YFSETQ. The CDR3 is 15 amino acids. Deletions cut 0 bases from V and 8 bases from J, with 15 bases between. DNA of the CDR3: TGCGCCAGCAGCTTGGCTCCGGGGGATGTCTATGAGCAGTTCTTC. It codes for CASSLAPGDVYEQFF.

The sample holds one count of this clone. This chain uses TRBV7-2 with TRBJ1-2; D is uncertain. V gave up 5 bases and J gave up 2 bases, with 15 bases separating them. From germline, CDR1 is SGHTA and CDR2 FQGNSA. This CDR3 contains 15 residues. The CDR3 nucleotides are TGTGCCAGCAGCCCCGAGGCCGTATCCAACTATGGCTACACCTTC. Translating it yields CASSPEAVSNYGYTF.

This clone was counted a few times. The V gene is TRBV6-1, the J gene TRBJ1-2; possibly TRBD1 for D (5 bases). V lost 0 bases and J lost 5, with 10 bases in between. The CDR3 has 14 amino acids. From germline, CDR1 is MNHNS and CDR2 SASEGT. CDR3 DNA sequence: TGTGCCAGCAGTGAAGCGGGGGTCGGGTATGGCTACACCTTC. This encodes CASSEAGVGYGYTF.

This chain uses TRBV5-4 with TRBJ1-1; D is undetermined. This CDR3 is 12 amino acids long. Germline CDR1 and CDR2: SGHNT and YYREEE (reference sequence). The germline V and J ends were trimmed by 4 bases and 1 base, with 5 bases remaining between them. The DNA for the CDR3 is TGTGCCAGCAGCAGACAGAACACTGAAGCTTTCTTT. Residues: CASSRQNTEAFF.

The V call is TRBV20-1, the J call TRBJ2-5; D gene uncertain. V lost 4 bases and J 7 bases, leaving 7 bases between the germline ends. The CDR3 loop spans 10 amino acids. Germline assignment: CDR1 DFQATT and CDR2 SNEGSKA (reference sequence). The CDR3 region is CSATGPTQYF. DNA for the CDR3: TGCAGTGCTACCGGACCGACCCAGTACTTC.

The rearrangement links TRBV18 to TRBJ1-1, with 9 bases lining up with TRBD1. V was pared by 2 bases and J by 0 bases, with 4 bases of the junction left unmatched. Germline V gene sequence: CDR1 KGHSH, CDR2 LQKENI. The CDR3 length is 16 residues. The CDR3, as DNA: TGTGCCAGCTCACCAGACAGGGGGGTGATGAACACTGAAGCTTTCTTT. Translating gives CASSPDRGVMNTEAFF.

The chain has TRBV7-8 and TRBJ1-3; D ambiguous. Trimming removed 1 base at V and 0 bases at J, with 10 bases between. CDR1 is SGHVS, CDR2 FQNEAQ, per germline. The CDR3 runs 16 residues. The CDR3 bases are TGTGCCAGCAGCTTAGTCCATGGCAACTCTGGAAACACCATATATTTT. As protein: CASSLVHGNSGNTIYF.

V usage is TRBV7-6 and J usage is TRBJ1-2; D possibly corresponds to TRBD1 (5 bases). Germline-derived CDR1 and CDR2 are SGHVS and FNYEAQ. This CDR3 region has 15 residues. Trimming cost V 5 bases and J 8 bases, with 21 bases left between them. The CDR3 region is CASSPGGARRGGYTF. CDR3 bases: TGTGCCAGCAGCCCTGGGGGAGCGAGGAGAGGAGGCTACACCTTC. Together with reference TRBV7-6 and TRBJ1-2, the CDR3 gives the full variable domain: GAGVSQSPRYKVTKRGQDVALRCDPISGHVSLYWYRQALGQGPEFLTYFNYEAQQDKSGLPNDRFSAERPEGSISTLTIQRTEQRDSAMYRCASSPGGARRGGYTFGSGTRLTVV.

The chain employs TRBV7-2 and TRBJ2-7; D is undetermined. CDR3 length equals 15 residues. V was clipped by 5 bases and J by 3 bases, with 17 bases between them. Germline V gene sequence: CDR1 SGHTA, CDR2 FQGNSA. Here the CDR3 reads CASSLLPGENYEQYF. CDR3 sequence (DNA): TGTGCCAGCAGCCTCCTCCCCGGAGAAAACTACGAGCAGTACTTC.

Here the CDR3 DNA reads TGTGCCAGCAGCTTAGAGGTGACGGGGCGGTACACAGATACGCAGTATTTT. Translating it yields CASSLEVTGRYTDTQYF. The rearrangement uses TRBV11-3 and TRBJ2-3; the D call may be TRBD1 or TRBD2 (5 bases each). Trimming pared 0 bases from V and 2 bases from J, leaving 15 bases between. CDR1 is SGHNT and CDR2 is YENEEA in the germline V gene. CDR3 length: 17 residues.